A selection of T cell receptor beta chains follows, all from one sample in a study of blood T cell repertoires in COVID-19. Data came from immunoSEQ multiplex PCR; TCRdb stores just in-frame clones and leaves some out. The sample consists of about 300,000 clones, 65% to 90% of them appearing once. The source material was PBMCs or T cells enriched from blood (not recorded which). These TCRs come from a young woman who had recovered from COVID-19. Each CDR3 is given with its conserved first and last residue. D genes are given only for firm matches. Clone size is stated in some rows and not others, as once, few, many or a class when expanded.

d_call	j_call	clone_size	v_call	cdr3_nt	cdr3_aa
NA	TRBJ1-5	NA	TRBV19	TGTGCCAGTAGTACGGACATTTTGGGCAATCAGCCCCAGCATTTT	CASSTDILGNQPQHF
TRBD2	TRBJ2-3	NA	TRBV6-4	TGTGCCAGCAGTGATCGGGCTAGCGGGGGTGAAGATACGCAGTATTTT	CASSDRASGGEDTQYF
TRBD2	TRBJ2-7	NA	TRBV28	TGTGCCAGCAGTTTCTTAAGCAGCGGGGTCACCTACGAGCAGTACTTC	CASSFLSSGVTYEQYF
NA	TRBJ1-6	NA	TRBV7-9	TGTGCCAGCAGCTTAGATAGGGGAACGAATTCACCCCTCCACTTT	CASSLDRGTNSPLHF
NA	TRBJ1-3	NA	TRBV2	TGTGCCAGCAGTGAAGGGCAGTTGCCTGGAAACACCATATATTTT	CASSEGQLPGNTIYF
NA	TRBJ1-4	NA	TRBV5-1	TGCGCCAGCAGCTTGGATCCCGAGGATGAAAAACTGTTTTTT	CASSLDPEDEKLFF
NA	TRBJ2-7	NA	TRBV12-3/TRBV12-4	TGTGCCAGCAGTTTAGTTCAAGGGGACGAGCAGTACTTC	CASSLVQGDEQYF
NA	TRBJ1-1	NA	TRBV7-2	TGTGCCAGCAGCTTCTGGTCGGGGAGGGAAGCTTTCTTT	CASSFWSGREAFF
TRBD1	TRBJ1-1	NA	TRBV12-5	TGTGCTAGTGGACAGGACAGGGGTACTGAAGCTTTCTTT	CASGQDRGTEAFF
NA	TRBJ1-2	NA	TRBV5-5	TGTGCCAGCAGCTTGGGGCAGGACTATGGCTACACCTTC	CASSLGQDYGYTF
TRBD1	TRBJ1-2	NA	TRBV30	TGTGCCTGGAGTGTTGCGGGGACAGGGGTGGCCTATGGCTACACCTTC	CAWSVAGTGVAYGYTF
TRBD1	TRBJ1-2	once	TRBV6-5	TGTGCCAGCAGTTACTCTCTCCGGACAGGGGACTATGGCTACACCTTC	CASSYSLRTGDYGYTF
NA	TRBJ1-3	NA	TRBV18	TGTGCCAGCTCACCTTTTGGTGGGGCCAACTCTGGAAACACCATATATTTT	CASSPFGGANSGNTIYF
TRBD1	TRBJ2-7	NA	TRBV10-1	TGCGCCAGCAGTAAGGAGGGACAGGGAACCTACGAGCAGTACTTC	CASSKEGQGTYEQYF
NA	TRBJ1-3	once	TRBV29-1	TGCAGCGTGGCAAGAAACACCATATATTTT	CSVARNTIYF
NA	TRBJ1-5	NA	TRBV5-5	TGTGCCAGCAGCTTGTCCGGGGTGCAGAGTCAGCCCCAGCATTTT	CASSLSGVQSQPQHF
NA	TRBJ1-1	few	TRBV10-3	TGTGCCATCAGTGACTTAAGAGGGGGAGCCAACACTGAAGCTTTCTTT	CAISDLRGGANTEAFF
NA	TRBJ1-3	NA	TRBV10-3	TGTGCCAGTACAGGGTCTGGAAACACCATATATTTT	CASTGSGNTIYF
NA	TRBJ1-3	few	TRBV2	TGTGCCAGCAGTTACTCTGGAAACACCATATATTTT	CASSYSGNTIYF
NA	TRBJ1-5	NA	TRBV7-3	TGTGCCAGCAGCTTATCCTTAGAACAGCCCCAGCATTTT	CASSLSLEQPQHF
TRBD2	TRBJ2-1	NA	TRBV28	TGTGCCAGCAGTTTGGACCGACTAGCGGGAGGGGAGAATGAGCAGTTCTTC	CASSLDRLAGGENEQFF
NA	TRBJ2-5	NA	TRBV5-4	TGTGCCAGCAGCTTGGACGGGGAGAAAGAGACCCAGTACTTC	CASSLDGEKETQYF
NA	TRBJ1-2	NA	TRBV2	TGTGCCAGCCTCAGGGAGGTCTATGGCTACACCTTC	CASLREVYGYTF
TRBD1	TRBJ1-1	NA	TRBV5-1	TGCGCCAGCAGCTTGGGGGACAGGTTGAACACTGAAGCTTTCTTT	CASSLGDRLNTEAFF
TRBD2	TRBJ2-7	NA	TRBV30	TGTGCCTGGAGTGTCGGACTAGGAACCGAGCAGTACTTC	CAWSVGLGTEQYF
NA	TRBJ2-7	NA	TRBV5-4	TGTGCCAGCAGCTTCGACACCGGCTCCTACGAGCAGTACTTC	CASSFDTGSYEQYF
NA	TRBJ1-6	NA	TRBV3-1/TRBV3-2	TGTGCCAGCAGCCAAGATCAGGGCAGAAATTCACCCCTCCACTTT	CASSQDQGRNSPLHF
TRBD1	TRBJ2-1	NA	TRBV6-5	TGTGCCAGCAGACCCGGGACAGGGGTCCGCAATGAGCAGTTCTTC	CASRPGTGVRNEQFF
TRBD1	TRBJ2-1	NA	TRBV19	TGTGCCAGTAGTTCAAGGACAGGGGCACGGGGGATCTCCTACAATGAGCAGTTCTTC	CASSSRTGARGISYNEQFF
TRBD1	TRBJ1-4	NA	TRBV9	TGTGCCAGCAGCGTAGGAGGGGGCTTGACTAATGAAAAACTGTTTTTT	CASSVGGGLTNEKLFF
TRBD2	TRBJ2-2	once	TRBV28	TGTGCCAGCAGTTCTAGCGGGAAGGACACCGGGGAGCTGTTTTTT	CASSSSGKDTGELFF
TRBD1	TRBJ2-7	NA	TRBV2	TGTGCCAGCAGCCAAGACAGGGCGGAGCAGTACTTC	CASSQDRAEQYF